These 24 T cell receptor beta chains came from one sample sequenced in a study of patients and donors after allogeneic stem cell transplantation. MiXCR was run by TCRdb on the RT-PCR reads, yielding one entry per CDR3 protein. The sample records under 200,000 distinct CDR3 sequences, around 30% being singletons. Material: blood, either unsorted or a sorted T cell fraction (not recorded which). All receptors derive from a human donor who was either an allogeneic HSCT recipient or a stem cell or donor lymphocyte infusion donor (not recorded which). It is not recorded whose cells these are; they may come from a transplant donor.

The chain joins TRBV20-1 to TRBJ2-2; TRBD1 matches at 9 bases. Trimming cost V 1 base and J 3 bases; bases outside gene matches: 3. Germline assignment: CDR1 DFQATT and CDR2 SNEGSKA (reference sequence). The CDR3 sequence is 15 residues long. CDR3: CSARAGTGYTGELFF. CDR3 DNA sequence: TGCAGTGCTAGAGCCGGGACAGGGTACACCGGGGAGCTGTTTTTT.

Only one count was recorded for this clonotype. The chain employs TRBV7-6 and TRBJ2-5; possible D gene TRBD2, 6 bases. This CDR3 comprises 14 residues. Looked up from germline, CDR1 is SGHVS and CDR2 is FNYEAQ. The V end was cut by 8 bases, the J end by 1 base, with 14 bases between. For the CDR3, the DNA is TGTGCCAGCGTCTCGGAGGGAGCCCAAGAGACCCAGTACTTC. It encodes CASVSEGAQETQYF.

V and J are TRBV20-1 and TRBJ1-1; 9 positions match TRBD1. Germline CDR1 reads DFQATT; CDR2 reads SNEGSKA (reference sequence). This CDR3 is 15 amino acids long. Trimming cost V 0 bases and J 6 bases; bases outside gene matches: 8. The CDR3 nucleotides are TGCAGTGCTAGAGAAAGGGACAGGGCTTTCGCTGAAGCTTTCTTT. Encoded protein: CSARERDRAFAEAFF.

This sequence joins TRBV20-1 and TRBJ2-7; a possible D gene is TRBD2 (6 bases). Germline V gene data show CDR1 as DFQATT and CDR2 as SNEGSKA (reference sequence). Trimming took off 0 bases at V and 2 bases at J, with 14 bases between the two ends. The CDR3 covers 15 residues. CDR3 bases: TGCAGTGCTAGAGATGAATCCGGGAGCACCTACGAGCAGTACTTC. This codes for CSARDESGSTYEQYF.

The chain is built from TRBV7-9 and TRBJ2-1; TRBD2 matches 10 bases. V lost 0 bases and J lost 4; bases outside the gene matches: 12. Germline values: CDR1 SEHNR, CDR2 FQNEAQ (reference sequence). This CDR3 has 19 residues. In DNA, the CDR3 is TGTGCCAGCAGCTTAGCGAAGTTCTTCCTAGCGGGGGCTTACAATGAGCAGTTCTTC. Its protein product is CASSLAKFFLAGAYNEQFF.

This clonotype came up a few times. In nucleotides, the CDR3 is TGTGCCAGCCTCAGCGGGACAGGGGGCATTTCTAATGAAAAACTGTTTTTT. Amino acid sequence: CASLSGTGGISNEKLFF. J is TRBJ1-4 and V is TRBV12-3 or TRBV12-4; 12 nucleotides agree with TRBD1. With 8 bases clipped from V and 3 bases from J, the junction kept 10 bases outside the gene matches. There are 17 residues in the CDR3.

The V and J genes are TRBV4-3 and TRBJ2-1; D is ambiguous. Trimming shortened V by 1 base and J by 0 bases, and 16 bases separated the two germline ends. The germline V gene encodes CDR1 LGHNA and CDR2 YSLEER. The CDR3 totals 18 residues. The CDR3, as DNA: TGCGCCAGCAGCCAAGTTTATCAGGCTGCCAACTCCTACAATGAGCAGTTCTTC. Protein product: CASSQVYQAANSYNEQFF.

This clonotype occurred a few times. This rearrangement joins TRBV7-6 to TRBJ2-3; a weak D match, TRBD2 (6 bases). Trimming removed 5 bases at V and 5 bases at J, with 20 bases between. This CDR3 contains 16 residues. Germline CDR1 is SGHVS and CDR2 is FNYEAQ. The CDR3 is CASSEGLINLQDTQYF. The CDR3 DNA follows: TGTGCCAGCAGCGAGGGACTGATCAACCTACAAGATACGCAGTATTTT.

This clonotype has just a few counts. The chain uses TRBV20-1 and TRBJ2-1, with D maybe TRBD1 (7 bases). Trimming left V 6 bases short and J 9 bases short, with 12 bases between. This CDR3 is built from 11 residues. Germline V lookup: CDR1 DFQATT, CDR2 SNEGSKA (reference sequence). The CDR3 sequence: CSARDSGEQFF. The CDR3 DNA reads TGCAGTGCGCGGGACAGCGGTGAGCAGTTCTTC.

The table lists this clonotype with a few counts. This chain uses TRBV6-5 with TRBJ2-4, with TRBD2 matching over 10 bases. Germline CDR1 and CDR2: MNHEY and SVGAGI. The CDR3 totals 15 residues. V lost 0 bases to trimming and J lost 5 bases; unmatched junction nucleotides: 1. CDR3: CASSYSTSGQNIQYF. CDR3 DNA sequence: TGTGCCAGCAGTTACTCGACTAGCGGGCAAAACATTCAGTACTTC.

In its sample, this clonotype was seen a few times. CDR3 loop: CSASSGTNYGYTF. The CDR3 nucleotides read TGCAGTGCCTCGAGTGGGACTAACTATGGCTACACCTTC. V usage is TRBV20-1 and J usage is TRBJ1-2; the D is unclear. The CDR3 contains 13 residues. The germline CDR1 and CDR2 sequences are DFQATT and SNEGSKA (reference sequence). V lost 6 bases and J 0 bases, leaving 11 bases between the germline ends.

This clonotype was detected once. The CDR3 DNA follows: TGTGCCAGCAGCCGCTTGGGTGAGACCCAGTACTTC. Translated, it gives CASSRLGETQYF. V gene TRBV3-1 combines with J gene TRBJ2-5; D call uncertain. This CDR3 has 12 residues. Germline-derived CDR1 and CDR2 are LGHDT and YNNKEL (reference sequence). V lost 4 bases, J lost 5 bases, and 8 bases lay in between.

The J gene is TRBJ2-7, the V gene TRBV4-3; D might be TRBD1 (6 bases). The CDR3 consists of 17 residues. Between the trimmed V and J ends, which lost 0 bases and 5 bases, there was a span of 20 bases. CDR1 and CDR2 from the germline V gene are LGHNA and YSLEER. The CDR3 spells CASSQDPSRPRGDEQYF. The CDR3 bases are TGCGCCAGCAGCCAAGATCCGAGCAGGCCCAGGGGCGACGAGCAGTACTTC.

This clonotype was seen a handful of times. This rearrangement joins TRBV7-9 to TRBJ2-3; D is perhaps TRBD1 (5 bases). The CDR3 consists of 14 residues. CDR1 is SEHNR and CDR2 is FQNEAQ in the germline V gene (reference sequence). V lost 3 bases and J 3 bases, leaving 10 bases between the germline ends. The CDR3 here is CASSFRQGTDTQYF. CDR3 bases: TGTGCCAGCAGCTTTCGGCAGGGAACAGATACGCAGTATTTT. Using reference TRBV7-9 and TRBJ2-3 for the parts outside the CDR3, the full variable domain is DTGVSQNPRHKITKRGQNVTFRCDPISEHNRLYWYRQTLGQGPEFLTYFQNEAQLEKSRLLSDRFSAERPKGSFSTLEIQRTEQGDSAMYLCASSFRQGTDTQYFGPGTRLTVL.

The rearrangement links TRBV4-3 to TRBJ2-1; the D call may be TRBD1 or TRBD2 (5 bases each). Trimming left V 0 bases short and J 0 bases short, with 18 bases between. Germline V CDR1 and CDR2: LGHNA, YSLEER. The CDR3 runs to 19 residues. The chain's CDR3 is CASSQEYPLRGSSYNEQFF. Here the CDR3 DNA reads TGCGCCAGCAGCCAAGAGTACCCCCTTCGGGGCAGCTCCTACAATGAGCAGTTCTTC.

This sequence joins TRBV27 and TRBJ2-3; 8 positions agree with TRBD1. CDR3 length: 17 amino acids. The junction had 9 bases not matched to a gene; V was cut back by 4 bases and J by 0 bases. The germline gives CDR1 MNHEY, CDR2 SMNVEV (reference sequence). CDR3: CASSSRTRDRSTDTQYF. For the CDR3, the DNA is TGTGCCAGCAGTTCCAGAACGCGGGACAGGAGCACAGATACGCAGTATTTT.

The rearrangement links TRBV18 to TRBJ2-7, with no clear D. CDR1 and CDR2 (germline): KGHSH, LQKENI. V was trimmed by 1 base and J by 2 bases, leaving 9 bases between them. The CDR3 length is 14 residues. The CDR3 DNA follows: TGTGCCAGCTCACCACTGCCCACACCCTACGAGCAGTACTTC. It is translated as CASSPLPTPYEQYF.

The table lists this clonotype with a few counts. The chain is built from TRBV4-1 and TRBJ1-1; possibly TRBD1 for D (5 bases). V lost 3 bases, J lost 0 bases, and 11 bases lay in between. This CDR3 spans 15 amino acids. Germline V gives CDR1 MGHRA, CDR2 YSYEKL. CDR3 in amino acids: CASSHSGRMNTEAFF. The CDR3 DNA reads TGCGCCAGCAGCCACTCGGGACGGATGAACACTGAAGCTTTCTTT.

This chain links TRBV29-1 with TRBJ2-2; possible D gene TRBD2, 5 bases. V was pared by 3 bases and J by 4 bases, with 6 bases between. This CDR3 is 12 amino acids long. From germline, CDR1 is SQVTM and CDR2 ANQGSEA. DNA of the CDR3: TGCAGCGTTGAGGGAGCCACCGGGGAGCTGTTTTTT. Translating it yields CSVEGATGELFF.

The CDR3 protein is CASSSRGFQETQYF. The CDR3 DNA reads as TGTGCCAGCAGCTCTCGGGGTTTCCAAGAGACCCAGTACTTC. The rearrangement joins TRBV7-2 to TRBJ2-5; the D gene is possibly TRBD2 (5 bases). Germline V gene data show CDR1 as SGHTA and CDR2 as FQGNSA. The CDR3 covers 14 residues. The ends were cut back, 4 bases at V and 1 base at J, with 10 bases in the middle.

This clonotype occurred a few times. This chain uses TRBV5-1 with TRBJ2-1; D remains ambiguous. CDR1 SGHRS and CDR2 YFSETQ come from the germline V gene. V gave up 2 bases and J gave up 5 bases, with 8 bases separating them. The CDR3 totals 13 residues. CDR3 sequence reads: CASSFRADNEQFF. The CDR3 DNA follows: TGCGCCAGCAGCTTTCGAGCTGACAATGAGCAGTTCTTC.

The chain carries TRBV9 and TRBJ2-7; unclear D gene. Trimming removed 3 bases at V and 4 bases at J, with 11 bases between. The length of the CDR3 is 13 residues. Germline V gene lookup returns CDR1 SGDLS and CDR2 YYNGEE. DNA for the CDR3: TGTGCCAGCAGCGGGCAGAACTCTTACGAGCAGTACTTC. As protein: CASSGQNSYEQYF.

The gene calls are TRBV24-1 and TRBJ2-3, with D possibly called TRBD1 or TRBD2 (5 bases each). Germline V gives CDR1 KGHDR, CDR2 SFDVKD. This CDR3 is 20 amino acids long. Trimming removed 0 bases at V and 1 base at J, with 22 bases between. As DNA, the CDR3 is TGTGCCACCAGTGATTTGCGAGGGGCGCGAGGGGCCGTTGGCACAGATACGCAGTATTTT. Amino acid sequence: CATSDLRGARGAVGTDTQYF.

The chain joins TRBV27 to TRBJ1-1; 10 bases map to TRBD1. CDR1 and CDR2 (germline): MNHEY, SMNVEV (reference sequence). This CDR3 is 15 amino acids long. The V and J ends lost 5 bases and 5 bases, in that order; junction bases with no gene match: 8. The CDR3 protein is CASSPRQGARTEAFF. DNA for the CDR3: TGTGCCAGCAGTCCACGACAGGGGGCCAGAACTGAAGCTTTCTTT.